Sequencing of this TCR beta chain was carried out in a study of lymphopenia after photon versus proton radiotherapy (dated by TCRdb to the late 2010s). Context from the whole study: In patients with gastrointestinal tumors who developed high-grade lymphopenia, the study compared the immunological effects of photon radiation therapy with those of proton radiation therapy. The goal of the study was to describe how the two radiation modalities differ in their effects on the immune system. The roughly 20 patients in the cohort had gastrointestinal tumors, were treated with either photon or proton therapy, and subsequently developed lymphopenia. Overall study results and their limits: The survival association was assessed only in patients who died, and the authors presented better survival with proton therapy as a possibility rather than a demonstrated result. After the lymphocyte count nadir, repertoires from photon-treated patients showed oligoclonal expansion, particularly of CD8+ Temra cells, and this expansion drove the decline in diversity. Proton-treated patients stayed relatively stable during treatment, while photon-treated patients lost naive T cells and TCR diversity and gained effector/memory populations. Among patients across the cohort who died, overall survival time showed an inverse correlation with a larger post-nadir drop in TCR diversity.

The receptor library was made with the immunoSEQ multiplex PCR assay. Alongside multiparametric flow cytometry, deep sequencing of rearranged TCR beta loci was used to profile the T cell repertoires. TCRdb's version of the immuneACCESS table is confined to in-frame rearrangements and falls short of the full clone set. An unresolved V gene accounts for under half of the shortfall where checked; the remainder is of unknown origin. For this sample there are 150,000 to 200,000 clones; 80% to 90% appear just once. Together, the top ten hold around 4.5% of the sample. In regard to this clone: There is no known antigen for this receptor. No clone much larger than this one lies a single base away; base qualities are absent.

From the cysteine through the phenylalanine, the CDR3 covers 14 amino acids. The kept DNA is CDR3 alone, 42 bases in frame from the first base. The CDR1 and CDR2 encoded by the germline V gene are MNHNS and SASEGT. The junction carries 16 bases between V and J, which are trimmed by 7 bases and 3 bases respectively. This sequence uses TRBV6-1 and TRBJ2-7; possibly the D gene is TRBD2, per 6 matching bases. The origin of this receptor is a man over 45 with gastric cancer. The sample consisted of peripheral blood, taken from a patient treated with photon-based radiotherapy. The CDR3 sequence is CASKIREDFYEQYF. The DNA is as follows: TGTGCCAGCAAAATCAGGGAGGACTTCTACGAGCAGTACTTC.